Sequencing of this TCR beta chain was carried out in a study of B cell selection in AIRE deficiency. This CDR3 is 12 amino acids long. The junction had 3 bases not matched to a gene; V was cut back by 6 bases and J by 5 bases. Germline V gene data show CDR1 as LNHDA and CDR2 as SQIVND (reference sequence). Assay: immunoSEQ multiplex PCR; the TCRdb copy retains only in-frame clones and omits some. Here the sample spans tens of thousands of clones, approximately 96% being singletons. Conventional CD4 T cells were sorted as CD4+CD127+ cells. The specimen was conventional CD4+ T cells sorted from PBMCs. This sequence was found in a human donor with AIRE deficiency. The V call is TRBV19, the J call TRBJ1-1; 7 bases align to TRBD1. In nucleotides, the CDR3 is TGTGCCAGTAGGAGACAGGGAACTGAAGCTTTCTTT. Encoded protein: CASRRQGTEAFF.